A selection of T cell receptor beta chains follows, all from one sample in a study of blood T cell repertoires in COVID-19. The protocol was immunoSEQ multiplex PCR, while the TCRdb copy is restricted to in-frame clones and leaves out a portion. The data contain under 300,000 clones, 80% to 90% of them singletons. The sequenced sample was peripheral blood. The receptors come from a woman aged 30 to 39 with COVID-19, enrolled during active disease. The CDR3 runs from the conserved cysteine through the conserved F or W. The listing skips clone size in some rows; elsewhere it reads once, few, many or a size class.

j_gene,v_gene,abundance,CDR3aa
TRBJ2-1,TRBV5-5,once,CASSRLAGGNEQFF
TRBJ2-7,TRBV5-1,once,CASSLEAGINEQYF
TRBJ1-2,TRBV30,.,CAWSLTRNYGYTF
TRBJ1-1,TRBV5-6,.,CASSLKLIDTEAFF
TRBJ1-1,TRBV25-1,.,CASSGTVGDTEAFF
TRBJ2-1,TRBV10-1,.,CASSTGTSRGWAVNEQFF
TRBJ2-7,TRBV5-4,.,CASSKDRGSYEQYF
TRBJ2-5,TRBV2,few,CASSDGQGGETQYF
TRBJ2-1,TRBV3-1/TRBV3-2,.,CASSHNSRGGNNEQFF
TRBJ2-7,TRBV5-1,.,CASHRTGDSYEQYF
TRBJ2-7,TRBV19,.,CASSNRGGDEQYF
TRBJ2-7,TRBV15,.,CATSRGTVDSYEQYF
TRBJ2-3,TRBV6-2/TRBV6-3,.,CASSFQGLAGGPDTQYF
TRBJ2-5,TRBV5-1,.,CASSPTGTGIETQYF
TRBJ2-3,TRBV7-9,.,CASSQGASGTSTDTQYF
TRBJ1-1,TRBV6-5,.,CASQGGRFQNTEAFF
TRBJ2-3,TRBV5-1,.,CASSLVGQGKDTQYF
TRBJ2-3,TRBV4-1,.,CASSQTGTGADTQYF